Following are 18 T cell receptor beta chains from one sample sequenced in a study of T cell responses to AZD1222 COVID-19 vaccine. Method: immunoSEQ multiplex PCR; TCRdb's copy keeps in-frame clones and lacks some. The table includes 150,000 to 200,000 clones, roughly 92% detected once. The material was peripheral blood, obtained on day 0 of AZD1222 vaccination. The receptor set was obtained from an adult in good health.

The gene calls are TRBV5-6 and TRBJ2-2; tentatively, D is TRBD2 (6 bases). The V gene's germline CDR1 is SGHDT and CDR2 YYEEEE. This CDR3 region has 15 residues. The V end was cut by 5 bases, the J end by 1 base, with 12 bases between. CDR3 DNA sequence: TGTGCCAGCAGTTTAGCGGTTGGGAACACCGGGGAGCTGTTTTTT. Residues: CASSLAVGNTGELFF.

J is TRBJ2-5 and V is TRBV4-2, with D perhaps TRBD2 (5 bases). The CDR3 covers 16 residues. V lost 2 bases and J lost 1, with 14 bases in between. Germline V gene lookup returns CDR1 LGHNA and CDR2 YNFKEQ. The CDR3 protein is CASSQSGVAGQETQYF. The DNA of the CDR3 is TGTGCCAGCAGCCAAAGCGGAGTTGCGGGCCAAGAGACCCAGTACTTC.

This rearrangement joins TRBV7-9 to TRBJ1-2, with 7 bases aligning to TRBD1. The CDR3 contains 15 residues. Germline loops: CDR1 SEHNR, CDR2 FQNEAQ (reference sequence). The J segment lost 2 bases and the V segment lost 1 base, leaving 4 bases of the junction unmatched. The CDR3 DNA reads TGTGCCAGCAGCTTAGGGGCAGGGGGGAACTATGGCTACACCTTC. This encodes CASSLGAGGNYGYTF.

A single count supports this clone. The V and J genes are TRBV11-3 and TRBJ2-2; 9 bases align to TRBD1. The germline V gene has CDR1 SGHNT and CDR2 YENEEA. Trimming removed 0 bases from V and 7 bases from J; junction bases left unmatched: 3. This CDR3 contains 15 residues. CDR3 residues: CASSLDGQGFGELFF. DNA for the CDR3: TGTGCCAGCAGCTTAGACGGACAGGGGTTCGGGGAGCTGTTTTTT.

The genes are TRBV6-5 and TRBJ2-3; 13 nucleotides match TRBD2. Trimming took 6 bases from V and 13 from J; bases not matched to a gene: 13. Per germline, CDR1 MNHEY and CDR2 SVGAGI. The CDR3 is made up of 15 amino acids. CDR3: CASRTTGLAGVGKYF. The CDR3 bases are TGTGCCAGCAGGACTACCGGACTAGCGGGAGTTGGGAAGTATTTT.

The V and J genes are TRBV2 and TRBJ1-1, with 7 bases lining up with TRBD1. Trimming took 6 bases from V and 3 from J; bases not matched to a gene: 7. This CDR3 spans 14 amino acids. CDR1 is SNHLY and CDR2 is FYNNEI in the germline V gene. This chain's CDR3 is CASSIRTGDTEAFF. CDR3 DNA sequence: TGTGCCAGCAGCATTAGAACAGGGGACACTGAAGCTTTCTTT.

The chain employs TRBV30 and TRBJ2-1, with D tentatively TRBD2 (5 bases). Germline V gene data show CDR1 as GTSNPN and CDR2 as SVGIG (reference sequence). V was trimmed by 7 bases and J by 10 bases, leaving 20 bases between them. The CDR3 runs to 13 residues. CDR3 residues: CASLRQHRGEQFF. Here the CDR3 DNA reads TGTGCCTCCCTCCGGCAACACCGCGGGGAGCAGTTCTTC.

This clone showed up just once. The CDR3 protein is CASSLAESPPYGYTF. Here the CDR3 DNA reads TGCGCCAGCAGCTTGGCCGAATCCCCCCCCTATGGCTACACCTTC. The chain recombines TRBV5-1 with TRBJ1-2; D unresolved. Trimming removed 0 bases at V and 4 bases at J, with 13 bases between. Germline-derived CDR1 and CDR2 are SGHRS and YFSETQ. CDR3 length equals 15 residues.

In regard to this clone: The sample holds other DNA sequences that translate to the same CDR3. The genes are TRBV7-2 and TRBJ2-5, with TRBD2 matching 9 bases. The CDR3 extends over 15 amino acids. V shed 0 bases, J shed 4 bases, and the junction held 3 bases outside the gene matches. CDR1 and CDR2 from the germline V gene are SGHTA and FQGNSA. The CDR3 loop reads CASSLALAGTETQYF. In DNA, the CDR3 is TGTGCCAGCAGCTTAGCGCTAGCGGGAACAGAGACCCAGTACTTC.

The rearrangement links TRBV4-2 to TRBJ1-4; D unclear. The germline gives CDR1 LGHNA, CDR2 YNFKEQ. V was pared by 0 bases and J by 13 bases, with 18 bases between. The CDR3 has 15 amino acids. CDR3 amino acids: CASSQEVGSRRGLFF. For the CDR3, the DNA is TGTGCCAGCAGCCAAGAGGTAGGGTCCCGGCGCGGACTGTTTTTT.

The chain has TRBV5-5 and TRBJ2-5; tentatively, D is TRBD1 (6 bases). The V gene lost 2 bases and the J gene lost 0 bases, with 26 bases spanning the gap. The CDR3 has 20 residues. Germline V CDR1 and CDR2: SGHKS, YYEKEE (reference sequence). CDR3 in amino acids: CASSLGLEDSWVRHQETQYF. The CDR3 coding sequence is TGTGCCAGCAGCTTAGGATTGGAGGACAGCTGGGTGCGGCACCAAGAGACCCAGTACTTC.

CDR3 region: CATSDPADTDTQYF. CDR3 nucleotides: TGTGCCACCAGTGATCCAGCGGACACAGATACGCAGTATTTT. The chain couples TRBV24-1 to TRBJ2-3; weak D call: TRBD2 (5 bases). The CDR3 length is 14 residues. Trimming shortened V by 3 bases and J by 2 bases, and 8 bases separated the two germline ends. Germline V gives CDR1 KGHDR, CDR2 SFDVKD.

The chain uses TRBV19 and TRBJ2-7; 7 nucleotides line up with TRBD2. Germline V CDR1 and CDR2: LNHDA, SQIVND (reference sequence). The length of the CDR3 is 16 residues. V dropped 8 bases and J dropped 3; count of bases not matched to a gene: 16. The CDR3 DNA sequence: TGTGCCAGTCGCCCAAGGGGTGCAGCGGGGATCTACGAGCAGTACTTC. It translates to CASRPRGAAGIYEQYF.

In this sample, this clone turned up once. The chain carries TRBV28 and TRBJ2-5, with no clear D. Per germline, CDR1 MDHEN and CDR2 SYDVKM. V dropped 3 bases and J dropped 7 bases, with 15 bases sitting between them. This CDR3 has 14 residues. The CDR3 DNA follows: TGTGCCAGCAGTTTGGACCCCGCCGTGAGGACCCAGTACTTC. It is translated as CASSLDPAVRTQYF.

This chain joins TRBV27 and TRBJ1-1; 12 positions match TRBD1. The CDR3 is 18 amino acids. Germline loops: CDR1 MNHEY, CDR2 SMNVEV (reference sequence). The V gene end was trimmed by 3 bases and the J gene end by 3 bases; junction bases not matched to a gene: 11. The CDR3 region has the DNA TGTGCCAGCAGTTTTAGTCGGGACAGGGGGCTGTGGGACACTGAAGCTTTCTTT. It codes for CASSFSRDRGLWDTEAFF.

CDR3 residues: CASSPGSRGYNEQFF. CDR3 in DNA: TGTGCCAGTAGCCCCGGGAGCCGAGGGTACAATGAGCAGTTCTTC. The genes are TRBV19 and TRBJ2-1; perhaps TRBD2 as D (6 bases). V lost 6 bases and J lost 4, with 16 bases in between. The CDR3 extends over 15 amino acids. Per the germline V gene, CDR1 is LNHDA and CDR2 is SQIVND (reference sequence).

The chain combines TRBV5-1 with TRBJ1-3; 7 nucleotides agree with TRBD1. Germline loops: CDR1 SGHRS, CDR2 YFSETQ. This CDR3 comprises 17 residues. Germline trimming cut 0 bases from V and 4 bases from J; bases unmatched to any gene: 10. The CDR3 loop is CASSLAGGQPGGNTIYF. CDR3 DNA: TGCGCCAGCAGCTTGGCCGGGGGACAGCCGGGCGGAAACACCATATATTTT.

This chain connects TRBV6-5 to TRBJ1-1; D gene uncertain. CDR1 MNHEY and CDR2 SVGAGI come from the germline V gene. There are 12 residues in the CDR3. V gave up 6 bases and J gave up 12 bases, with 17 bases separating them. The DNA for the CDR3 is TGTGCCAGCAGGGCGCCGCGGGGAAATACTTTCTTT. Its translation is CASRAPRGNTFF.